This T cell receptor (beta chain) was profiled in a study of blood T cell repertoires in COVID-19. Study-wide background: PBMCs, B-cell-depleted T cells, or T cells were the source of the cDNA or gDNA that made up the material.

Seattle researchers signed up patients amid active infection and tracked them longitudinally. In the authors' methods: For nucleated cells, counts were estimated from reference gene primer amplification. The protocol was immunoSEQ multiplex PCR, while the TCRdb copy is restricted to in-frame clones and leaves out a portion. V and J calls and clone size follow that table, whereas D and trimming were derived from the DNA. This table holds roughly 190,000 clones, roughly 92% found once. The V end was cut by 0 bases, the J end by 4 bases, with 9 bases between. The CDR3 runs to 14 residues. Germline V gene sequence: CDR1 LNHNV, CDR2 YYDKDF (reference sequence).

The genes are TRBV15 and TRBJ1-2; the D gene is possibly TRBD1 (5 bases). What was sequenced was peripheral blood. The receptor was isolated from a man aged 25 to 45 with COVID-19, enrolled during active disease. CDR3 DNA: TGTGCCACCAGCAGAGACAGGGTCGGCTATGGCTACACCTTC. Protein product: CATSRDRVGYGYTF.